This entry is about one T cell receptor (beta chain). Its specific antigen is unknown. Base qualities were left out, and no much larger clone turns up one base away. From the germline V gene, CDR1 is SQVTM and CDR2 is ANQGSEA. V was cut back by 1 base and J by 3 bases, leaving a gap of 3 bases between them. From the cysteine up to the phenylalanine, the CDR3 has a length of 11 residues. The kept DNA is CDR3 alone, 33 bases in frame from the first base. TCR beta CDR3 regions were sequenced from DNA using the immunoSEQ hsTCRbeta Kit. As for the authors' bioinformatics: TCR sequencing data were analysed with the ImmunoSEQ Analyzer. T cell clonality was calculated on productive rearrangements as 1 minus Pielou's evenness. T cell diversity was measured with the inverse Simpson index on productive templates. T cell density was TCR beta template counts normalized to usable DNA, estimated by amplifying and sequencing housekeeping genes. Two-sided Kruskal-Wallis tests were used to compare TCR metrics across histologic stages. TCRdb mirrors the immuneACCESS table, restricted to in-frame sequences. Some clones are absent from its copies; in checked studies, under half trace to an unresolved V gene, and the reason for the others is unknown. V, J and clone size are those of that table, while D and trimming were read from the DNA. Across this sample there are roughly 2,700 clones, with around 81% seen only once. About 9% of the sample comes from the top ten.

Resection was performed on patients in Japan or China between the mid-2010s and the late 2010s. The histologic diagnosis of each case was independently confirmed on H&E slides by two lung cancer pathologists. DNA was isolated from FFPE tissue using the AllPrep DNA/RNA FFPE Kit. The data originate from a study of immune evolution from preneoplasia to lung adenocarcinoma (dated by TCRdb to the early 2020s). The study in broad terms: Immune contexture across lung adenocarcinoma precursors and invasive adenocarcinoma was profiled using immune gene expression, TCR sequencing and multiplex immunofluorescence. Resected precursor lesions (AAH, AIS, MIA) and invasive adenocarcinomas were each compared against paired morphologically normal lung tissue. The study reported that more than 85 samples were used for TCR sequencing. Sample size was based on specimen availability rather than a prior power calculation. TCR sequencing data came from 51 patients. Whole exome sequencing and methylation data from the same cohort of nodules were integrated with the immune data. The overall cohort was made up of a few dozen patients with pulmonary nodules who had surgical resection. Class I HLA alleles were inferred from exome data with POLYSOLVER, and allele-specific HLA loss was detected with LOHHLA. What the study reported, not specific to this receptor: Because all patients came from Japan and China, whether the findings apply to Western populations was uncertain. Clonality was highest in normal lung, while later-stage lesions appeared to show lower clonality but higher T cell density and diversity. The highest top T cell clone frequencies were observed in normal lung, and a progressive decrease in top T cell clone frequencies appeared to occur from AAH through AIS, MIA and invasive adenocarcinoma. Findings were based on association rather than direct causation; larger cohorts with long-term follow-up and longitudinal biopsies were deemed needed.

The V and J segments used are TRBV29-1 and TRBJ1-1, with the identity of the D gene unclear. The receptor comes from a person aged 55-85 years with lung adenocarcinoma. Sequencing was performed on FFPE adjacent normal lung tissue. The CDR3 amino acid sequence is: CSVEGDTEAFF. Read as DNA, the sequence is TGCAGCGTTGAAGGGGACACTGAAGCTTTCTTT. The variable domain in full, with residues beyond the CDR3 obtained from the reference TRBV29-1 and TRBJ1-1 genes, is SAVISQKPSRDICQRGTSLTIQCQVDSQVTMMFWYRQQPGQSLTLIATANQGSEATYESGFVIDKFPISRPNLTFSTLTVSNMSPEDSSIYLCSVEGDTEAFFGQGTRLTVV.